This entry describes one TCR beta chain. What it binds is unknown. This specimen comes from a study of T cell responses to AZD1222 COVID-19 vaccine. Findings and limits, study-wide: It was only after the peak T cell response that any repertoires were sampled.

Assay used: immunoSEQ multiplex PCR; TCRdb lists only in-frame clones, some missing. Of approximately 140,000 clones listed, more than 90% were seen once; the top ten hold 2.5% to 3.5%. Per germline, CDR1 SNHLY and CDR2 FYNNEI. The CDR3 contains 18 residues. Unmatched junction bases numbered 17, after V lost 6 bases and J lost 3 bases. The rearrangement links TRBV2 to TRBJ2-7, with 10 bases matching TRBD2. This receptor was taken from an adult who received the AZD1222 COVID-19 vaccine. The sequenced sample was peripheral blood, obtained 28 days after the second AZD1222 dose. The CDR3 region is CASRNKGLAGVYLYEQYF. The CDR3 DNA is TGTGCCAGCAGAAACAAGGGCCTAGCGGGAGTTTATCTCTACGAGCAGTACTTC. The full variable domain, with the rest looked up from reference TRBV2 and TRBJ2-7, is EPEVTQTPSHQVTQMGQEVILRCVPISNHLYFYWYRQILGQKVEFLVSFYNNEISEKSEIFDDQFSVERPDGSNFTLKIRSTKLEDSAMYFCASRNKGLAGVYLYEQYFGPGTRLTVT.